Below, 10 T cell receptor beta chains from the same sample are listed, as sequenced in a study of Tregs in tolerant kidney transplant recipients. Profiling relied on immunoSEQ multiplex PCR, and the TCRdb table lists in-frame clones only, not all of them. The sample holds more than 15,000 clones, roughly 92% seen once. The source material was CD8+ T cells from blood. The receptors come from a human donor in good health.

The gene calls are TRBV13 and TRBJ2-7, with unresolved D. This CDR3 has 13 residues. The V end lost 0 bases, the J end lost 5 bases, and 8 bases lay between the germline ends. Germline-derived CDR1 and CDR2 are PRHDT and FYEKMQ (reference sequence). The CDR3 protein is CASSLGPGHEQYF. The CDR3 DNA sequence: TGTGCCAGCAGCTTAGGGCCGGGTCACGAGCAGTACTTC.

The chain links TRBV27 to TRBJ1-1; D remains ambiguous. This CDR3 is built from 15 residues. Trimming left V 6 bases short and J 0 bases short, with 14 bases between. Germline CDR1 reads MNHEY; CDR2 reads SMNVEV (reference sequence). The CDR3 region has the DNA TGTGCCAGCAGCCTACGGCCGGGGATGAACACTGAAGCTTTCTTT. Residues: CASSLRPGMNTEAFF.

Here the CDR3 DNA reads TGTGCCACCAGCACGGGACGGGCGGAGACCCAGTACTTC. This sequence encodes CATSTGRAETQYF. The rearrangement uses TRBV15 and TRBJ2-5; D tentatively reads TRBD1 or TRBD2 (5 bases each). The CDR3 is 13 amino acids. The germline V gene encodes CDR1 LNHNV and CDR2 YYDKDF (reference sequence). The V end was cut by 4 bases, the J end by 5 bases, with 11 bases between.

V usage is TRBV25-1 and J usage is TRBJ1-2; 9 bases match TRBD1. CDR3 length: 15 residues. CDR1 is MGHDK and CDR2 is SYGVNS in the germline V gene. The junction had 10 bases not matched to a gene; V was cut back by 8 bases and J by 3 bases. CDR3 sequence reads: CASRQTGGEDYGYTF. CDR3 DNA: TGTGCCAGCCGCCAAACAGGGGGCGAGGACTATGGCTACACCTTC.

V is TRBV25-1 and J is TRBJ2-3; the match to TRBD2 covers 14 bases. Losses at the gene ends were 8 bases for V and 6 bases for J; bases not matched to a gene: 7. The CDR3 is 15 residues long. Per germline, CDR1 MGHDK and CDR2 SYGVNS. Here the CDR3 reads CASGTSGSMGDTQYF. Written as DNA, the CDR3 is TGTGCCAGCGGGACTAGCGGGAGTATGGGGGATACGCAGTATTTT.

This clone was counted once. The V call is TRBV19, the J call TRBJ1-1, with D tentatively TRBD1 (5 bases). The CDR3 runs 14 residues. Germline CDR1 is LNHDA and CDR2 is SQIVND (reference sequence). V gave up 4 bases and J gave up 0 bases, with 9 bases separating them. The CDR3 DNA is TGTGCCAGTAGTACGGGACGCTTGAACACTGAAGCTTTCTTT. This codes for CASSTGRLNTEAFF.

This chain's CDR3 is CASSSKGDTQYF. DNA for the CDR3: TGTGCCAGCAGTTCGAAGGGAGATACGCAGTATTTT. This chain uses TRBV27 with TRBJ2-3; D not resolved. V lost 4 bases, J lost 5 bases, and 7 bases lay in between. The germline CDR1 and CDR2 sequences are MNHEY and SMNVEV (reference sequence). The length of the CDR3 is 12 residues.

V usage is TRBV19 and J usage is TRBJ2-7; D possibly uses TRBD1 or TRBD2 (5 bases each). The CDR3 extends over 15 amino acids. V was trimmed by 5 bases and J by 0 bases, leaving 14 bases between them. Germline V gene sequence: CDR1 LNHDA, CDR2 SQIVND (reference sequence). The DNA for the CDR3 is TGTGCCAGTAGTGCGCCCTGGGACGGCTCCTACGAGCAGTACTTC. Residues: CASSAPWDGSYEQYF.

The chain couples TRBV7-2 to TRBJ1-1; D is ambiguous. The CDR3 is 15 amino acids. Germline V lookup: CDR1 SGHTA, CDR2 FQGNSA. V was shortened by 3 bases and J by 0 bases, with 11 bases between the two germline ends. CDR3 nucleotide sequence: TGTGCCAGCAGCTTCGAATTTGTTATGAACACTGAAGCTTTCTTT. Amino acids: CASSFEFVMNTEAFF.

This CDR3 is CASSDGRGPYGYTF. CDR3 DNA: TGTGCCAGCAGCGATGGTCGGGGACCCTATGGCTACACCTTC. The rearrangement joins TRBV7-6 to TRBJ1-2; D possibly corresponds to TRBD1 (5 bases). The V and J ends lost 5 bases and 4 bases respectively, with 14 bases between them. Germline CDR1 is SGHVS and CDR2 is FNYEAQ. The CDR3 is made up of 14 amino acids. The complete variable domain, with remaining parts taken from reference TRBV7-6 and TRBJ1-2, reads GAGVSQSPRYKVTKRGQDVALRCDPISGHVSLYWYRQALGQGPEFLTYFNYEAQQDKSGLPNDRFSAERPEGSISTLTIQRTEQRDSAMYRCASSDGRGPYGYTFGSGTRLTVV.